This is a list of T cell receptor beta chains from one sample in a study of OX40 agonist ivuxolimab in advanced cancers. The table came from immunoSEQ multiplex PCR; TCRdb's copy has only in-frame clones and leaves some out. The profile shows tens of thousands of clones, about 82% of them singletons. The sample consisted of CD4+ or CD8+ T cells sorted from blood, taken in a trial of the OX40 agonist ivuxolimab. These receptors came from an adult with an advanced solid tumor such as melanoma, head and neck, liver or kidney cancer. CDR3s include the opening cysteine and the closing phenylalanine or tryptophan. D genes are given only for firm matches. A row's size may be missing; if present it is once, few, many or a size class.

d_gene: TRBD1
v_gene: TRBV7-2
abundance: -
j_gene: TRBJ1-2
CDR3aa: CASSLDSGGAYGYTF
CDR3nt: TGTGCCAGCAGCTTAGATTCAGGGGGCGCCTATGGCTACACCTTC

d_gene: -
v_gene: TRBV5-1
abundance: -
j_gene: TRBJ1-6
CDR3aa: CASSGNNSPLHF
CDR3nt: TGCGCCAGCAGCGGTAATAATTCACCCCTCCACTTT

d_gene: -
v_gene: TRBV9
abundance: few
j_gene: TRBJ2-2
CDR3aa: CASSVLGSGYTGELFF
CDR3nt: TGTGCCAGCAGCGTATTGGGTAGCGGCTACACCGGGGAGCTGTTTTTT

d_gene: -
v_gene: TRBV29-1
abundance: -
j_gene: TRBJ1-5
CDR3aa: CSVVDGAINQPQHF
CDR3nt: TGCAGCGTTGTTGATGGGGCGATCAATCAGCCCCAGCATTTT

d_gene: TRBD2
v_gene: TRBV7-2
abundance: -
j_gene: TRBJ2-7
CDR3aa: CASSLGASGSYEQYF
CDR3nt: TGTGCCAGCAGCTTAGGGGCTAGCGGGAGCTACGAGCAGTACTTC

d_gene: -
v_gene: TRBV4-2
abundance: -
j_gene: TRBJ2-2
CDR3aa: CASSQEVRVNTGELFF
CDR3nt: TGTGCCAGCAGCCAAGAGGTCCGAGTAAACACCGGGGAGCTGTTTTTT

d_gene: -
v_gene: TRBV2
abundance: once
j_gene: TRBJ2-5
CDR3aa: CASTRQETQYF
CDR3nt: TGTGCCAGCACCAGACAAGAGACCCAGTACTTC

d_gene: -
v_gene: TRBV5-1
abundance: -
j_gene: TRBJ2-5
CDR3aa: CASSLGQNYQETQYF
CDR3nt: TGCGCCAGCAGCTTGGGACAGAACTACCAAGAGACCCAGTACTTC

d_gene: -
v_gene: TRBV5-1
abundance: once
j_gene: TRBJ2-4
CDR3aa: CASSWQGLLGNIQYF
CDR3nt: TGCGCCAGCAGCTGGCAGGGACTCCTGGGAAACATTCAGTACTTC

d_gene: -
v_gene: TRBV4-1
abundance: -
j_gene: TRBJ1-5
CDR3aa: CASSQEAGSNQPQHF
CDR3nt: TGCGCCAGCAGCCAAGAGGCAGGTAGCAATCAGCCCCAGCATTTT

d_gene: -
v_gene: TRBV13
abundance: -
j_gene: TRBJ1-2
CDR3aa: CASSLLAAGYTF
CDR3nt: TGTGCCAGCAGCTTATTGGCGGCTGGCTACACCTTC

d_gene: -
v_gene: TRBV19
abundance: -
j_gene: TRBJ2-2
CDR3aa: CASSIPPSGADTGELFF
CDR3nt: TGTGCCAGTAGTATCCCCCCCTCGGGGGCAGACACCGGGGAGCTGTTTTTT

d_gene: -
v_gene: TRBV2
abundance: -
j_gene: TRBJ2-1
CDR3aa: CASSRDSVSYNEQFF
CDR3nt: TGTGCCAGCAGTCGGGACTCCGTCTCCTACAATGAGCAGTTCTTC

d_gene: -
v_gene: TRBV9
abundance: -
j_gene: TRBJ2-2
CDR3aa: CASSEGLVGDGELFF
CDR3nt: TGTGCCAGCAGCGAGGGATTAGTCGGGGACGGGGAGCTGTTTTTT

d_gene: -
v_gene: TRBV10-3
abundance: -
j_gene: TRBJ1-4
CDR3aa: CAISESVPGSREKLFF
CDR3nt: TGTGCCATCAGTGAGTCGGTCCCCGGGTCTCGCGAAAAACTGTTTTTT

d_gene: -
v_gene: TRBV5-6
abundance: -
j_gene: TRBJ2-7
CDR3aa: CASSRGYEQYF
CDR3nt: TGTGCCAGCAGTCGGGGATACGAGCAGTACTTC

d_gene: -
v_gene: TRBV19
abundance: -
j_gene: TRBJ2-2
CDR3aa: CASSLWGSGELFF
CDR3nt: TGTGCCAGTAGCTTGTGGGGTTCTGGGGAGCTGTTTTTT

d_gene: -
v_gene: TRBV6-1
abundance: -
j_gene: TRBJ2-5
CDR3aa: CASKPVAAETQYF
CDR3nt: TGTGCCAGCAAACCAGTAGCTGCGGAGACCCAGTACTTC

d_gene: -
v_gene: TRBV7-5
abundance: -
j_gene: TRBJ2-7
CDR3aa: CVRSQRKGASYEQYF
CDR3nt: TGTGTCAGAAGCCAGAGAAAGGGGGCTTCCTACGAGCAGTACTTC

d_gene: TRBD2
v_gene: TRBV6-1
abundance: -
j_gene: TRBJ2-5
CDR3aa: CASRVTAGGPMTQYF
CDR3nt: TGTGCCAGCAGGGTTACAGCGGGGGGCCCCATGACCCAGTACTTC

d_gene: -
v_gene: TRBV5-1
abundance: few
j_gene: TRBJ1-6
CDR3aa: CASSLASRADSPLHF
CDR3nt: TGCGCCAGCAGCTTGGCGTCCAGGGCGGACTCACCCCTCCACTTT

d_gene: TRBD2
v_gene: TRBV4-1
abundance: -
j_gene: TRBJ2-1
CDR3aa: CASSARTSGAYNEQFF
CDR3nt: TGCGCCAGCAGCGCAAGGACTAGCGGGGCGTACAATGAGCAGTTCTTC

d_gene: -
v_gene: TRBV2
abundance: -
j_gene: TRBJ1-4
CDR3aa: CASSQGLGVSEKLFF
CDR3nt: TGTGCCAGCAGTCAAGGGTTAGGAGTTAGTGAAAAACTGTTTTTT

d_gene: TRBD1
v_gene: TRBV18
abundance: -
j_gene: TRBJ2-1
CDR3aa: CASSPGDRVQFF
CDR3nt: TGTGCCAGCTCACCTGGGGACAGAGTTCAGTTCTTC

d_gene: TRBD1
v_gene: TRBV7-6
abundance: -
j_gene: TRBJ2-6
CDR3aa: CASSLVRAGGRSGANVLTF
CDR3nt: TGTGCCAGCAGCTTAGTCCGGGCAGGGGGTCGATCTGGGGCCAACGTCCTGACTTTC

d_gene: -
v_gene: TRBV20-1
abundance: -
j_gene: TRBJ1-2
CDR3aa: CSARRGYGYTF
CDR3nt: TGCAGTGCTAGGAGGGGCTATGGCTACACCTTC

d_gene: -
v_gene: TRBV5-4
abundance: -
j_gene: TRBJ2-3
CDR3aa: CASSRTAITDTQYF
CDR3nt: TGTGCCAGCAGCCGGACAGCGATCACAGATACGCAGTATTTT

d_gene: -
v_gene: TRBV19
abundance: -
j_gene: TRBJ2-7
CDR3aa: CATSEGGGSYEQYF
CDR3nt: TGTGCCACCTCAGAGGGGGGCGGTTCCTACGAGCAGTACTTC

d_gene: -
v_gene: TRBV19
abundance: -
j_gene: TRBJ2-3
CDR3aa: CASSTDLNGDTQYF
CDR3nt: TGTGCCAGTAGTACGGACCTAAACGGGGATACGCAGTATTTT

d_gene: -
v_gene: TRBV19
abundance: -
j_gene: TRBJ1-1
CDR3aa: CASTVEPMNTEAFF
CDR3nt: TGTGCCAGTACGGTCGAGCCTATGAACACTGAAGCTTTCTTT

d_gene: TRBD1
v_gene: TRBV27
abundance: -
j_gene: TRBJ1-2
CDR3aa: CASSPTGGERTGYTF
CDR3nt: TGTGCCAGCAGTCCTACAGGGGGCGAGCGTACAGGCTACACCTTC

d_gene: -
v_gene: TRBV21-1
abundance: -
j_gene: TRBJ2-3
CDR3aa: CASSKEGNRGRTDTQYF
CDR3nt: TGTGCCAGCAGCAAAGAGGGGAACAGGGGACGCACAGATACGCAGTATTTT

d_gene: -
v_gene: TRBV6-5
abundance: few
j_gene: TRBJ1-1
CDR3aa: CASSLLGDTEAFF
CDR3nt: TGTGCCAGCAGCCTCTTGGGGGACACTGAAGCTTTCTTT